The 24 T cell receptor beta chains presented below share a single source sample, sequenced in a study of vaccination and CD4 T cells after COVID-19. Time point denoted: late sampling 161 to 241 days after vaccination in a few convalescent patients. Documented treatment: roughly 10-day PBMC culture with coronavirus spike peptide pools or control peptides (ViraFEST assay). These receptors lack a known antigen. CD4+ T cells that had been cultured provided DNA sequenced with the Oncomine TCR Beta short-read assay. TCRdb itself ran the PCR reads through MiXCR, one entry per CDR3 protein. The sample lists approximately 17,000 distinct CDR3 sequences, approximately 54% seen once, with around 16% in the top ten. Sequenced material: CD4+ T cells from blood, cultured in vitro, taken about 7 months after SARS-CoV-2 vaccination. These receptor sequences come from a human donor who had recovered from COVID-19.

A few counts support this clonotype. Here the CDR3 reads CASSPPYNQPQHF. The CDR3 DNA reads TGTGCCAGTAGTCCCCCATACAATCAGCCCCAGCATTTT. The V call is TRBV19, the J call TRBJ1-5; no reliable D call. V was cut by 5 bases and J by 3 bases, with 8 bases left in between. The germline V gene has CDR1 LNHDA and CDR2 SQIVND (reference sequence). This CDR3 is 13 amino acids long.

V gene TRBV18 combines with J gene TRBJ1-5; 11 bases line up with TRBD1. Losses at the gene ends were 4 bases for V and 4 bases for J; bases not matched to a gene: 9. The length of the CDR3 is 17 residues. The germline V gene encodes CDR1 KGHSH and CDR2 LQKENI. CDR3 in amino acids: CASSQWTGGRGNQPQHF. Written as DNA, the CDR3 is TGTGCCAGCTCACAGTGGACAGGGGGCCGGGGGAATCAGCCCCAGCATTTT.

Here the CDR3 reads CASSYGSNTEAFF. The CDR3, as DNA: TGTGCCAGCAGTTACGGTTCGAACACTGAAGCTTTCTTT. J is TRBJ1-1 and V is TRBV6-5, with D hard to call. This CDR3 contains 13 residues. Germline CDR1 is MNHEY and CDR2 is SVGAGI. V gave up 2 bases and J gave up 1 base, with 5 bases separating them.

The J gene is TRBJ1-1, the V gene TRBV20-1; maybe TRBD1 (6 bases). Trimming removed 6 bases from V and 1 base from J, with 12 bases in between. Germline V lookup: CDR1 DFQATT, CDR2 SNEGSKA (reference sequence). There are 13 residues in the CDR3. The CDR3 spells CSARGLRNTEAFF. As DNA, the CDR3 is TGCAGTGCACGGGGGCTAAGGAACACTGAAGCTTTCTTT.

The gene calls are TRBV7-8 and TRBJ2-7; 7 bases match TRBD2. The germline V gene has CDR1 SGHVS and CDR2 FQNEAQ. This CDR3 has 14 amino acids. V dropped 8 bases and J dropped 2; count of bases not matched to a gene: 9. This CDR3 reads CASSRLGLAYEQYF. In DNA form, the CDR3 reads TGTGCCAGCTCGAGGTTAGGACTAGCCTACGAGCAGTACTTC.

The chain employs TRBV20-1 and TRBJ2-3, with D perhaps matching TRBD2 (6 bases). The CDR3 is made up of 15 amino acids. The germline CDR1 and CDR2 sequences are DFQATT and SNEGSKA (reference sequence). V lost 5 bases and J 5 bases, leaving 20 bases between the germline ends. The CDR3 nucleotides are TGCAGTGCTTTCCATCACAGGAGGGATTTAGATACGCAGTATTTT. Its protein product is CSAFHHRRDLDTQYF.

The CDR3 spells CASSYSPGRRAQYF. CDR3 in DNA: TGTGCCAGCAGTTACTCACCGGGACGACGGGCCCAGTACTTC. The chain uses TRBV6-5 and TRBJ2-5, with D perhaps given as TRBD1 or TRBD2 (5 bases each). This CDR3 contains 14 residues. The V gene lost 0 bases and the J gene lost 9 bases, with 14 bases spanning the gap. Germline V CDR1 and CDR2: MNHEY, SVGAGI.

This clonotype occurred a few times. The CDR3 is CASSISGAQGAGGYTF. Written as DNA, the CDR3 is TGTGCCAGTAGTATCTCTGGTGCGCAGGGGGCTGGGGGCTACACCTTC. J is TRBJ1-2 and V is TRBV19; 8 bases line up with TRBD1. V lost 3 bases to trimming and J lost 8 bases; unmatched junction nucleotides: 14. Germline CDR1 reads LNHDA; CDR2 reads SQIVND (reference sequence). The CDR3 covers 16 residues.

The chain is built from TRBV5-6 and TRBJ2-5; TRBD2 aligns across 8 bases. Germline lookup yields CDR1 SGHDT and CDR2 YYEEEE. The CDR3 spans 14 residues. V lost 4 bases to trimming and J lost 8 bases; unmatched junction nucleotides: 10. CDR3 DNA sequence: TGTGCCAGCAGCCTACGGGAGGGCCTTCCCACCCAGTACTTC. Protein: CASSLREGLPTQYF.

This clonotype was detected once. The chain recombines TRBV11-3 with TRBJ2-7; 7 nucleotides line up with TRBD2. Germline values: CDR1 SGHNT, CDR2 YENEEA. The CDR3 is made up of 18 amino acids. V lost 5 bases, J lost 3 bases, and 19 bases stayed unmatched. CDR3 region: CASSPHPGGASGGYEQYF. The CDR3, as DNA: TGTGCCAGCAGCCCACACCCCGGTGGGGCTAGCGGAGGCTACGAGCAGTACTTC.

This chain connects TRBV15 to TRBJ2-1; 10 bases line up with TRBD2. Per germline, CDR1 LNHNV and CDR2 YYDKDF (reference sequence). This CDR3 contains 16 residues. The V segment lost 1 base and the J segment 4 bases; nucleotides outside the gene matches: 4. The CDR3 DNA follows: TGTGCCACCAGCAGAGGGACTAGCGGAGTTTACAATGAGCAGTTCTTC. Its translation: CATSRGTSGVYNEQFF.

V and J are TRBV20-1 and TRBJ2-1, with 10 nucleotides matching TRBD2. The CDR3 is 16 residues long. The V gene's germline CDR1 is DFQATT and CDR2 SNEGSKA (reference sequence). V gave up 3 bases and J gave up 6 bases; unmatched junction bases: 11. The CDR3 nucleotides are TGCAGTGCTAGGCCTAGCGGGAGTAGTAGCCTCAATGAGCAGTTCTTC. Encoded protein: CSARPSGSSSLNEQFF.

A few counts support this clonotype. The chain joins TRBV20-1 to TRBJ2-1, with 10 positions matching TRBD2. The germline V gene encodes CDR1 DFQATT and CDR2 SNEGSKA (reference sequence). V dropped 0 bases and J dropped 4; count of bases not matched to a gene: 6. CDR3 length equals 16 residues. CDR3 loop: CSARDATSGEYNEQFF. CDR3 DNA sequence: TGCAGTGCTAGAGATGCCACTAGCGGGGAATACAATGAGCAGTTCTTC.

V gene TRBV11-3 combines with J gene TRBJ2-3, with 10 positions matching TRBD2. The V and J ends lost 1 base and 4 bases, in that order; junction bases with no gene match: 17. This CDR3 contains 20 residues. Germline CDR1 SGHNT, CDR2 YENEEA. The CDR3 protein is CASSLALGLAGVERADTQYF. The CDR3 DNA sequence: TGTGCCAGCAGCTTAGCCCTCGGGCTAGCGGGAGTAGAAAGGGCAGATACGCAGTATTTT. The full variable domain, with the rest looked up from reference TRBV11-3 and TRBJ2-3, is EAGVVQSPRYKIIEKKQPVAFWCNPISGHNTLYWYLQNLGQGPELLIRYENEEAVDDSQLPKDRFSAERLKGVDSTLKIQPAELGDSAVYLCASSLALGLAGVERADTQYFGPGTRLTVL.

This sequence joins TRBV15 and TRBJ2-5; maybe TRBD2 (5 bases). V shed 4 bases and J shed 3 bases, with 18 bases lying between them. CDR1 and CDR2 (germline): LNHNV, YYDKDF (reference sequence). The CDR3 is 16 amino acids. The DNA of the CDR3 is TGTGCCACCAGCATGCGCGAGTGGCGGGCGAAAGAGACCCAGTACTTC. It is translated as CATSMREWRAKETQYF.

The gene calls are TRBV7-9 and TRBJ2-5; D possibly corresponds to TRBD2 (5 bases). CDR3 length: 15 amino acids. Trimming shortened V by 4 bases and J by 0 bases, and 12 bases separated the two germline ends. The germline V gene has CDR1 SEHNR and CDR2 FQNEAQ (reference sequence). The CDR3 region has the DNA TGTGCCAGCAGCTCGCCGTCGGGGTACCAAGAGACCCAGTACTTC. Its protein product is CASSSPSGYQETQYF. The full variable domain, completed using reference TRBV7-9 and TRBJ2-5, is DTGVSQNPRHKITKRGQNVTFRCDPISEHNRLYWYRQTLGQGPEFLTYFQNEAQLEKSRLLSDRFSAERPKGSFSTLEIQRTEQGDSAMYLCASSSPSGYQETQYFGPGTRLLVL.

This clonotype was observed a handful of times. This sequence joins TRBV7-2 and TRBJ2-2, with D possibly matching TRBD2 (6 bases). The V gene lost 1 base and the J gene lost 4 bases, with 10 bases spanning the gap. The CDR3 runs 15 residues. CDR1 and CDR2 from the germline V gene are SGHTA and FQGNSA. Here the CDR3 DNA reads TGTGCCAGCAGCTTAGTGGGAGGTACCACCGGGGAGCTGTTTTTT. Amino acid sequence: CASSLVGGTTGELFF.

The CDR3 region is CSARDTRGPGDEQYF. The CDR3 nucleotides are TGCAGTGCTAGAGATACCAGGGGGCCTGGGGACGAGCAGTACTTC. The genes are TRBV20-1 and TRBJ2-7; 8 nucleotides match TRBD1. The trim removed 0 bases at V and 5 bases at J, leaving 9 bases unmatched. Germline V CDR1 and CDR2: DFQATT, SNEGSKA (reference sequence). The CDR3 is made up of 15 amino acids.

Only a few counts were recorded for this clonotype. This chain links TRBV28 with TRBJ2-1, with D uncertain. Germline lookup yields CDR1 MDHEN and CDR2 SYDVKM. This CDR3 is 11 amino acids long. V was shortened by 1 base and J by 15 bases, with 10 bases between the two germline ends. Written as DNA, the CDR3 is TGTGCCAGCAGTTTATACGAAGTTTGGTTCTTC. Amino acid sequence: CASSLYEVWFF.

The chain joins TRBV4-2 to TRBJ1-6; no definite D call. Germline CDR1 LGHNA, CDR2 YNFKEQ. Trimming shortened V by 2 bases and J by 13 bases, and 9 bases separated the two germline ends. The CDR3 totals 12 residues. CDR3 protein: CASSQSHEPLHF. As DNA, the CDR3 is TGTGCCAGCAGCCAATCCCATGAGCCCCTCCACTTT.

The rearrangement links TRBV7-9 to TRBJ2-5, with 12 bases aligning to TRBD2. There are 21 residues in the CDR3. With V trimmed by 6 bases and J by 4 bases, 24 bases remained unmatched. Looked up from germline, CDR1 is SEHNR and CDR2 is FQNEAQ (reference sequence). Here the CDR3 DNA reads TGTGCCAGCAGTATCCAATTCAGGACTAGCGGGGAGGATGGGACCAGAGAGACCCAGTACTTC. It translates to CASSIQFRTSGEDGTRETQYF.

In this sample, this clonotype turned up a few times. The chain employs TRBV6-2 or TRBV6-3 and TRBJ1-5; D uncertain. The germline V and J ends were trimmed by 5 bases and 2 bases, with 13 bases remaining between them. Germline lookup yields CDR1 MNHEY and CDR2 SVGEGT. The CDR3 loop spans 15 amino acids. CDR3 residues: CASSPGHKGNQPQHF. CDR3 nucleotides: TGTGCCAGCAGTCCGGGCCACAAAGGCAATCAGCCCCAGCATTTT.

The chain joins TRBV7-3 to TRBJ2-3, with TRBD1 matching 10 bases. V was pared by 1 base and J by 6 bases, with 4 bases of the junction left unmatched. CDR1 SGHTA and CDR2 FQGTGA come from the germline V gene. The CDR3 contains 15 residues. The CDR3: CASSLMRQGADTQYF. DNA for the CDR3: TGTGCCAGCAGCTTAATGAGACAGGGGGCGGATACGCAGTATTTT.

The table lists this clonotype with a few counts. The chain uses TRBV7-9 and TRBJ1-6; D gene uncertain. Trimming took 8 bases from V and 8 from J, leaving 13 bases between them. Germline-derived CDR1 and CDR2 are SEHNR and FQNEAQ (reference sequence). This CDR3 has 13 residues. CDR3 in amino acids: CASRLIGDSPLHF. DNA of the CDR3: TGTGCCAGCCGACTTATCGGGGATTCACCCCTCCACTTT.